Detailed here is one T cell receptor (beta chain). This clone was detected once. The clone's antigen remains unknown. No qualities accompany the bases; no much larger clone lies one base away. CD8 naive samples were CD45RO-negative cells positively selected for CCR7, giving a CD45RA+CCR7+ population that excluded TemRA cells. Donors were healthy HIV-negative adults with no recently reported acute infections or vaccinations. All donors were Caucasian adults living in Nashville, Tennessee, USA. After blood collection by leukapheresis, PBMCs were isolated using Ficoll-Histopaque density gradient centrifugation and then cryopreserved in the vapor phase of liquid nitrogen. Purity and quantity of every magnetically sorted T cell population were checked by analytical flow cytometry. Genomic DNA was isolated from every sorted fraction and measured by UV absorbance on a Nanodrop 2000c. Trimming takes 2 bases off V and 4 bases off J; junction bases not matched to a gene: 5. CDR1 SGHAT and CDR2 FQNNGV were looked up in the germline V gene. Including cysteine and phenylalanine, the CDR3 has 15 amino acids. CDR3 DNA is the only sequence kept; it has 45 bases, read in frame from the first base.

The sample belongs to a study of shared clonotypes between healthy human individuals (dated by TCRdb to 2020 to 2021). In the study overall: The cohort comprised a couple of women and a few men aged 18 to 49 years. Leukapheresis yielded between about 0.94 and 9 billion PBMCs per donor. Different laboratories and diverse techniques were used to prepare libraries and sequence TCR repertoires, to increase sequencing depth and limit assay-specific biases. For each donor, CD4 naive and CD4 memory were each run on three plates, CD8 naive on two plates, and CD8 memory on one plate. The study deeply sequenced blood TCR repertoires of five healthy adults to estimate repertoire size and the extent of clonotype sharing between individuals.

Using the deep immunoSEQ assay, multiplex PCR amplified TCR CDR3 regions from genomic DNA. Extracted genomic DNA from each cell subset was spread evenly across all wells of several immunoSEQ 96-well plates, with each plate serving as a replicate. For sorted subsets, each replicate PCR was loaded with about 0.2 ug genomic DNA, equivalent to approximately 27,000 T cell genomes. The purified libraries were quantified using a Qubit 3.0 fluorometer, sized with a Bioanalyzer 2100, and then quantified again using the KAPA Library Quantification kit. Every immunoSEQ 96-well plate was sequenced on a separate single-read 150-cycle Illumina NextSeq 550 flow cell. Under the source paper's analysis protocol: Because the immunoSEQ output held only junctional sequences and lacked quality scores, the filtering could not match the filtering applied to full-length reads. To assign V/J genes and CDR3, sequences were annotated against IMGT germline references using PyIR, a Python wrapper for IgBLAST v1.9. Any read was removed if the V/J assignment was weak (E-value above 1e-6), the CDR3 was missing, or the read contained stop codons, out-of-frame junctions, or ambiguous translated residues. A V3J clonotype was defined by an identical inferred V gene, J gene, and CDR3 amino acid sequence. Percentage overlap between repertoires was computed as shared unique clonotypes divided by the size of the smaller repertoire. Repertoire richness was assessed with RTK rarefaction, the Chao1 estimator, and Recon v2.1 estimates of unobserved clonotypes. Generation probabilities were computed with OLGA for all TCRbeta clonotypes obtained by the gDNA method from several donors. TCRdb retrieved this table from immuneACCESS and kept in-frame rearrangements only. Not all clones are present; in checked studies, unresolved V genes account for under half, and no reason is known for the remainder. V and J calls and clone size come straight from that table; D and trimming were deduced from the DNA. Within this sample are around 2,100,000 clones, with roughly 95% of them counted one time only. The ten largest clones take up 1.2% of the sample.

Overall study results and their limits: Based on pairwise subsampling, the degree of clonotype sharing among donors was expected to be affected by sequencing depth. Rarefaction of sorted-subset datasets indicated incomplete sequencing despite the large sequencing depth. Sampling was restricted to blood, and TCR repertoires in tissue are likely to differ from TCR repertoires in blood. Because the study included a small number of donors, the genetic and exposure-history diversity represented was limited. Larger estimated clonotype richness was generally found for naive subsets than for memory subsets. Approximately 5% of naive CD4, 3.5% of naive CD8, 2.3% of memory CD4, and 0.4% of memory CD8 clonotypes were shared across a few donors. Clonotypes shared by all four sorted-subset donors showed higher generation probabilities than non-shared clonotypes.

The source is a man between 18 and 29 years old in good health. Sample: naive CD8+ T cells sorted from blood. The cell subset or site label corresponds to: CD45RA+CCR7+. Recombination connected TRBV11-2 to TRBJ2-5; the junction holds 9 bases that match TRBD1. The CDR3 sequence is CASSLSGTGIETQYF. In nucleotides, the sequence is TGTGCCAGCAGCTTATCCGGGACAGGGATAGAGACCCAGTACTTC. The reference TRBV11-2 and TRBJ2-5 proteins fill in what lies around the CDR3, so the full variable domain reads EAGVAQSPRYKIIEKRQSVAFWCNPISGHATLYWYQQILGQGPKLLIQFQNNGVVDDSQLPKDRFSAERLKGVDSTLKIQPAKLEDSAVYLCASSLSGTGIETQYFGPGTRLLVL.